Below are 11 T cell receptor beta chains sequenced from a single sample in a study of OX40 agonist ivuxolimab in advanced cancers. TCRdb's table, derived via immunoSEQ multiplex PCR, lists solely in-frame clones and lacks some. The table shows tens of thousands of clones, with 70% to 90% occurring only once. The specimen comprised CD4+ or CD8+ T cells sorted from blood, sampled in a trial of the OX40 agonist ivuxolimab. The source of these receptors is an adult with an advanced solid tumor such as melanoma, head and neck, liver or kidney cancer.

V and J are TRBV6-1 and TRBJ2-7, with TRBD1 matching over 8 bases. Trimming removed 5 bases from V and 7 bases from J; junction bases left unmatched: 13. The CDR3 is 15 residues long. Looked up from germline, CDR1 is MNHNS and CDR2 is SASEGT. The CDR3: CASSQMTGVDGEQYF. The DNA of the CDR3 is TGTGCCAGCAGTCAGATGACAGGGGTAGACGGGGAGCAGTACTTC.

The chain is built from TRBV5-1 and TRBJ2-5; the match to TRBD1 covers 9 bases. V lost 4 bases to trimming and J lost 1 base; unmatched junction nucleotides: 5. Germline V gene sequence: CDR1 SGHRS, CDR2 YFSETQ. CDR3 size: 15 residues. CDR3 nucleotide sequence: TGCGCCAGCAGCACCGGGACAGGGCTCCAAGAGACCCAGTACTTC. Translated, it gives CASSTGTGLQETQYF.

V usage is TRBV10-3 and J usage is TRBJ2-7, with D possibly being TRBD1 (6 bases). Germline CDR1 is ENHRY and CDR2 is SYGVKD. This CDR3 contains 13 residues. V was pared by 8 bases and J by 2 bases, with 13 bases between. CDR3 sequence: CAISTQGPYEQYF. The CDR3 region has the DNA TGTGCCATCTCCACGCAGGGGCCCTACGAGCAGTACTTC.

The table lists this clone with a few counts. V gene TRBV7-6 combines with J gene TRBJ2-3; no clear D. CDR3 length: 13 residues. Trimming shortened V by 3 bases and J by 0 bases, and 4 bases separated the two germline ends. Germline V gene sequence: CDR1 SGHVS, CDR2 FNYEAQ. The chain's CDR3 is CASSFASTDTQYF. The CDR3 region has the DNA TGTGCCAGCAGCTTCGCCAGCACAGATACGCAGTATTTT.

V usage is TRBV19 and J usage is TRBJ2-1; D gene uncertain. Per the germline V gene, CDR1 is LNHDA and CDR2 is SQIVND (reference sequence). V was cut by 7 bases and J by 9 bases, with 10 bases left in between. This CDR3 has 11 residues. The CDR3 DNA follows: TGTGCCAGTAAGAGCAATATTGAGCAGTTCTTC. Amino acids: CASKSNIEQFF.

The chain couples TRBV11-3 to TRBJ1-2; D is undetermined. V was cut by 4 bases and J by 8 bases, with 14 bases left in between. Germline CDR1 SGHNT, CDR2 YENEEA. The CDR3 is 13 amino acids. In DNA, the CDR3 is TGTGCCAGCAGCTCCACCTCCGGGGTCGGCTACACCTTC. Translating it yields CASSSTSGVGYTF.

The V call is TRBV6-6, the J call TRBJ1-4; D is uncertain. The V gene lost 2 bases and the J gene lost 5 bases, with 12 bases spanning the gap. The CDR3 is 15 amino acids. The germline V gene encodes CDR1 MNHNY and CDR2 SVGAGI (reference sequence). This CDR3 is CASSYTGGLNEKLFF. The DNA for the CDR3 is TGTGCCAGCAGTTACACGGGCGGGCTGAATGAAAAACTGTTTTTT.

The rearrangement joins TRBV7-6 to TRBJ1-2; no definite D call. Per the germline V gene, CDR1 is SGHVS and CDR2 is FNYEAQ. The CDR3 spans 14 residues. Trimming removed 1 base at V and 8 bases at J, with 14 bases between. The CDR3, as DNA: TGTGCCAGCAGCTTAGGAGCAGGCCTGGACGGCTACACCTTC. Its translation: CASSLGAGLDGYTF. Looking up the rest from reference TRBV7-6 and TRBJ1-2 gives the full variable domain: GAGVSQSPRYKVTKRGQDVALRCDPISGHVSLYWYRQALGQGPEFLTYFNYEAQQDKSGLPNDRFSAERPEGSISTLTIQRTEQRDSAMYRCASSLGAGLDGYTFGSGTRLTVV.

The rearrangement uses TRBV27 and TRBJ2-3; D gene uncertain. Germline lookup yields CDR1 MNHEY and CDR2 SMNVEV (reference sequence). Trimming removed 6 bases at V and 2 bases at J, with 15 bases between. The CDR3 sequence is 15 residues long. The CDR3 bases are TGTGCCAGCAGACCCAGAGGCTATACCACAGATACGCAGTATTTT. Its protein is CASRPRGYTTDTQYF.

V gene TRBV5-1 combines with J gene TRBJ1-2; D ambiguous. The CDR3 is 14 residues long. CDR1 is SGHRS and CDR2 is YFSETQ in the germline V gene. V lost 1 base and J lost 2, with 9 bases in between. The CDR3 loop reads CASSLTAANYGYTF. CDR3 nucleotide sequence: TGCGCCAGCAGCTTGACGGCGGCCAACTATGGCTACACCTTC. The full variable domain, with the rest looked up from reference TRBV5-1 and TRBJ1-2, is KAGVTQTPRYLIKTRGQQVTLSCSPISGHRSVSWYQQTPGQGLQFLFEYFSETQRNKGNFPGRFSGRQFSNSRSEMNVSTLELGDSALYLCASSLTAANYGYTFGSGTRLTVV.

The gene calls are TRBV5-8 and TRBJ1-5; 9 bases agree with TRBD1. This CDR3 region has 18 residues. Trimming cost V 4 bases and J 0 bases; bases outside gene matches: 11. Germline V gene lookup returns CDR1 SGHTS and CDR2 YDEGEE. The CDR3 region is CASSGGDRDPYSNQPQHF. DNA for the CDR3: TGTGCCAGCAGCGGGGGGGACAGGGACCCTTATAGCAATCAGCCCCAGCATTTT.